These 16 T cell receptor beta chains were all obtained from the same sample, sequenced in a study of human T cells and chemical hapten exposure (dated by TCRdb to about 2021). The receptor library was made with RACE. Sequencer: NextSeq 500. Using fastp at Q25 and MiXCR, TCRdb reprocessed the public reads and kept productive beta chains. When rows share a CDR3 protein, they turn into one entry using the most common DNA and genes. For this sample there are just under 350,000 distinct CDR3 sequences; roughly 6.9% appear just once. 7.5% to 9% of the sample goes to the ten largest clones. The time point label for this specimen denotes: patch test 1, 2 weeks after DPC sensitization. Explained via the paper, the treatment or condition label denotes: therapeutic diphenylcyclopropenone sensitization with weekly scalp DPC. The starting material was whole blood, obtained in connection with sensitization to the hapten diphenylcyclopropenone (DPC). Source of these receptors: a woman in her late teens or twenties with alopecia areata. Some clones in this sample may be carry-over from other donors' samples.

This clonotype occurred many times. This chain uses TRBV12-3 or TRBV12-4 with TRBJ2-1; D uncertain. The CDR3 spans 14 residues. V was shortened by 6 bases and J by 8 bases, with 17 bases between the two germline ends. In DNA form, the CDR3 reads TGTGCCAGCAGCGTAGTTGCCCCTGGGGATGAGCAGTTCTTC. It is translated as CASSVVAPGDEQFF.

This clonotype was detected only a few times. The chain combines TRBV11-2 with TRBJ1-5, with a weak D call TRBD1 (5 bases). Trimming removed 2 bases at V and 2 bases at J, with 7 bases between. Germline loops: CDR1 SGHAT, CDR2 FQNNGV. This CDR3 contains 14 residues. In DNA form, the CDR3 reads TGTGCCAGCAGCTTAAAAGGGGGCAATCAGCCCCAGCATTTT. Encoded protein: CASSLKGGNQPQHF.

The chain combines TRBV2 with TRBJ1-1; no clear D gene. The CDR3 is 12 residues long. Germline V gene data show CDR1 as SNHLY and CDR2 as FYNNEI. V lost 4 bases and J lost 7, with 10 bases in between. In DNA, the CDR3 is TGTGCCAGCAGTGGGGAGGAGGGTGAAGCTTTCTTT. Its protein product is CASSGEEGEAFF.

In this sample, this clonotype turned up many times. The chain uses TRBV7-2 and TRBJ2-3, with D maybe TRBD2 (6 bases). CDR3 length: 15 amino acids. Germline CDR1 and CDR2: SGHTA and FQGNSA. V was trimmed by 9 bases and J by 4 bases, leaving 20 bases between them. The CDR3 region is CASRRISGGSDTQYF. The CDR3, as DNA: TGTGCCAGTCGGCGAATTAGCGGTGGTTCAGATACGCAGTATTTT.

This clonotype was recorded many times. The chain couples TRBV28 to TRBJ1-1; D gene unclear. This CDR3 region has 14 residues. In germline, CDR1 is MDHEN, CDR2 SYDVKM. V was cut by 3 bases and J by 1 base, with 9 bases left in between. CDR3: CASSFGNKNTEAFF. The CDR3 bases are TGTGCCAGCAGTTTCGGAAATAAGAACACTGAAGCTTTCTTT.

This chain uses TRBV6-5 with TRBJ1-1; D not resolved. The V gene's germline CDR1 is MNHEY and CDR2 SVGAGI. The V end lost 2 bases, the J end lost 7 bases, and 14 bases lay between the germline ends. The CDR3 has 14 residues. CDR3 nucleotides: TGTGCCAGCAGTTACGGAGGGAGGATCGTTGAAGCTTTCTTT. Its translation: CASSYGGRIVEAFF.

The chain links TRBV7-8 to TRBJ2-1; 7 bases are shared with TRBD1. CDR3 length: 18 amino acids. V was clipped by 4 bases and J by 3 bases; unmatched bases: 15. Germline values: CDR1 SGHVS, CDR2 FQNEAQ. CDR3 in DNA: TGTGCCAGCAGCTGGCGTCCCGGGACAGCAAAATACTACAATGAGCAGTTCTTC. This encodes CASSWRPGTAKYYNEQFF.

The J gene is TRBJ1-6, the V gene TRBV18; D not resolved. V gave up 0 bases and J gave up 6 bases, with 6 bases separating them. This CDR3 spans 14 amino acids. Germline V gives CDR1 KGHSH, CDR2 LQKENI. CDR3 sequence: CASSPPIPNSPLHF. As DNA, the CDR3 is TGTGCCAGCTCACCACCTATACCTAATTCACCCCTCCACTTT.

The chain uses TRBV6-5 and TRBJ1-1; D not certain. Between the trimmed V and J ends, which lost 2 bases and 2 bases, there was a span of 6 bases. This CDR3 comprises 13 residues. CDR1 MNHEY and CDR2 SVGAGI come from the germline V gene. The CDR3 nucleotides read TGTGCCAGCAGTTACCAACGAAACACTGAAGCTTTCTTT. This sequence encodes CASSYQRNTEAFF.

This clonotype appeared many times. The CDR3 DNA reads TGTGCCAGCAGTTTGGGCGCCAGGGGGACTGAAGCTTTCTTT. It specifies CASSLGARGTEAFF. This sequence joins TRBV28 and TRBJ1-1; 7 nucleotides agree with TRBD1. Germline values: CDR1 MDHEN, CDR2 SYDVKM. After removal of 3 bases from V and 5 bases from J, the junction contained 6 bases not matched to a gene. This CDR3 region has 14 residues.

This clonotype was observed a handful of times. The J gene is TRBJ2-1, the V gene TRBV6-5; D unclear. Trimming removed 6 bases at V and 8 bases at J, with 26 bases between. CDR1 and CDR2 (germline): MNHEY, SVGAGI. This CDR3 comprises 17 residues. As DNA, the CDR3 is TGTGCCAGCAGACCACAGCTTGACCTACATCCAATATATGAGCAGTTCTTC. Residues: CASRPQLDLHPIYEQFF.

There are a few counts of this clonotype. DNA of the CDR3: TGTGCCAGCAGCTCCCACGCGAACGGGGCCCTAAAGTACAATGAGCAGTTCTTC. Its translation is CASSSHANGALKYNEQFF. The chain has TRBV7-9 and TRBJ2-1, with D possibly called TRBD1 or TRBD2 (5 bases each). The V gene lost 4 bases and the J gene lost 4 bases, with 23 bases spanning the gap. CDR3 length: 18 residues. CDR1 is SEHNR, CDR2 FQNEAQ, per germline (reference sequence).

The rearrangement uses TRBV14 and TRBJ2-1, with D possibly TRBD1 on 6 matching bases. The CDR3 spans 14 residues. In germline, CDR1 is SGHDN, CDR2 FVKESK. Trimming removed 1 base from V and 6 bases from J, with 10 bases in between. CDR3 nucleotide sequence: TGTGCCAGCAGCCAAGTTAGCAGGGGCAATGAGCAGTTCTTC. Translating it yields CASSQVSRGNEQFF.

This clonotype has more than one count but fewer than ten. The genes are TRBV7-2 and TRBJ1-4; tentative D call: TRBD1 (5 bases). This CDR3 comprises 14 residues. CDR1 and CDR2 from the germline V gene are SGHTA and FQGNSA. V dropped 5 bases and J dropped 3 bases, with 10 bases sitting between them. This chain's CDR3 is CASSQGLANEKLFF. DNA for the CDR3: TGTGCCAGCAGCCAGGGTCTGGCTAATGAAAAACTGTTTTTT.

This clonotype has a count of ten or more. The rearrangement links TRBV20-1 to TRBJ1-2, with 12 bases aligning to TRBD1. Unmatched junction bases numbered 9, after V lost 5 bases and J lost 8 bases. Germline V gene lookup returns CDR1 DFQATT and CDR2 SNEGSKA (reference sequence). The CDR3 is 14 amino acids. The CDR3 DNA reads as TGCAGTGCTTATGCCGGGACAGGGGGCCGGGGCTACACCTTC. Protein: CSAYAGTGGRGYTF.

The chain employs TRBV28 and TRBJ2-7, with 7 bases matching TRBD1. This CDR3 is 13 amino acids long. With V trimmed by 4 bases and J by 10 bases, 10 bases remained unmatched. Germline assignment: CDR1 MDHEN and CDR2 SYDVKM. CDR3 residues: CASSSDRAQPQYF. Here the CDR3 DNA reads TGTGCCAGCAGTTCCGACAGGGCTCAACCCCAGTACTTC.